These T cell receptor beta chains were read from a single sample in a study of beta chain features in type 1 diabetes. This table comes from immunoSEQ multiplex PCR, and its TCRdb copy is limited to in-frame clones, with some not included. Of 200,000 to 250,000 clones in the sample, around 10% were seen once. Sequencing input: naive CD4+ T cells from blood. The receptors originated from a woman between 18 and 29 years old in good health. The CDR3 runs from the conserved cysteine through the conserved F or W. D genes are given only for firm matches. The size entry is marked missing in some rows and otherwise reads once, few, many or a size class.

d_gene: -; v_gene: TRBV6-6; j_gene: TRBJ1-2; abundance: -; CDR3nt: TGTGCCAGCAGCCTTACACCCAACTATGGCTACACCTTC; CDR3aa: CASSLTPNYGYTF
d_gene: TRBD1; v_gene: TRBV15; j_gene: TRBJ1-1; abundance: few; CDR3nt: TGTGCCACCAGCGGGACAGGGCTTAACACTGAAGCTTTCTTT; CDR3aa: CATSGTGLNTEAFF
d_gene: TRBD1; v_gene: TRBV30; j_gene: TRBJ1-2; abundance: -; CDR3nt: TGTGCCTGGAAAACAGACAGGGGGGGCTATGGCTACACCTTC; CDR3aa: CAWKTDRGGYGYTF
d_gene: -; v_gene: TRBV4-1; j_gene: TRBJ1-5; abundance: few; CDR3nt: TGCGCCAGCAGCCAAGACTGGGGCGGCAATCAGCCCCAGCATTTT; CDR3aa: CASSQDWGGNQPQHF
d_gene: TRBD2; v_gene: TRBV23-1; j_gene: TRBJ2-7; abundance: many; CDR3nt: TGCGCCAGCAGTCAATCGGGCGGGAGGGACGCTTTCGAGCAGTACTTC; CDR3aa: CASSQSGGRDAFEQYF
d_gene: TRBD2; v_gene: TRBV19; j_gene: TRBJ2-7; abundance: -; CDR3nt: TGTGCCAGTAGTATTTTTCTAGCGGGAGAAGTCGAGCAGTACTTC; CDR3aa: CASSIFLAGEVEQYF
d_gene: -; v_gene: TRBV11-2; j_gene: TRBJ1-2; abundance: few; CDR3nt: TGTGCCAGCAGCCAGGAAGGACTTGGCTACACCTTC; CDR3aa: CASSQEGLGYTF
d_gene: TRBD2; v_gene: TRBV29-1; j_gene: TRBJ2-6; abundance: many; CDR3nt: TGCAGCGTTGGTCTAGCGGGAGTATCGGGGGCCAACGTCCTGACTTTC; CDR3aa: CSVGLAGVSGANVLTF
d_gene: TRBD1; v_gene: TRBV7-3; j_gene: TRBJ1-6; abundance: -; CDR3nt: TGTGCCAGCAGCTTAACGGCGCGGGACAGCTATAATTCACCCCTCCACTTT; CDR3aa: CASSLTARDSYNSPLHF
d_gene: TRBD1; v_gene: TRBV19; j_gene: TRBJ1-1; abundance: few; CDR3nt: TGTGCCTACCACCCGGAACAGGGGATAAGAACTGAAGCTTTCTTT; CDR3aa: CAYHPEQGIRTEAFF
d_gene: -; v_gene: TRBV30; j_gene: TRBJ1-5; abundance: many; CDR3nt: TGTGCCTGGAGTCCACCCCAGGGTGGCAATCAGCCCCAGCATTTT; CDR3aa: CAWSPPQGGNQPQHF
d_gene: -; v_gene: TRBV11-2; j_gene: TRBJ2-7; abundance: -; CDR3nt: TGTGCCAGCAGCAAACGACGGGCCTACGAGCAGTACTTC; CDR3aa: CASSKRRAYEQYF
d_gene: -; v_gene: TRBV21-1; j_gene: TRBJ2-3; abundance: -; CDR3nt: TGTGCCAGCATCACAGACAGGGCGATAGATACGCAGTATTTT; CDR3aa: CASITDRAIDTQYF
d_gene: TRBD2; v_gene: TRBV30; j_gene: TRBJ2-5; abundance: -; CDR3nt: TGTGCCTGGCGAACTAGCGGGGGGCCCGTACAGTACTTC; CDR3aa: CAWRTSGGPVQYF
d_gene: -; v_gene: TRBV21-1; j_gene: TRBJ2-1; abundance: many; CDR3nt: TGTGCCAGCAGCAAAGGTACAAAGCGGGCCCCCTACAATGAGCAGTTCTTC; CDR3aa: CASSKGTKRAPYNEQFF
d_gene: -; v_gene: TRBV5-1; j_gene: TRBJ2-3; abundance: few; CDR3nt: TGCGCCAGCAGCTTGGAGCAGGGCACAGATACGCAGTATTTT; CDR3aa: CASSLEQGTDTQYF
d_gene: -; v_gene: TRBV7-3; j_gene: TRBJ1-1; abundance: -; CDR3nt: TGTGCCAGCGCGGTTAGGCGGAACACTGAAGCTTTCTTT; CDR3aa: CASAVRRNTEAFF
d_gene: -; v_gene: TRBV7-2; j_gene: TRBJ1-3; abundance: -; CDR3nt: TGTGCCAGCAGTCTTAGCGGCAGGGACTCTGGAAACACCATATATTTT; CDR3aa: CASSLSGRDSGNTIYF
d_gene: TRBD1; v_gene: TRBV7-2; j_gene: TRBJ2-7; abundance: few; CDR3nt: TGTGCCAGCAGCCAAAGAGGGGACAGCATATTCTCTTACGAGCAGTACTTC; CDR3aa: CASSQRGDSIFSYEQYF
d_gene: TRBD1; v_gene: TRBV30; j_gene: TRBJ1-6; abundance: -; CDR3nt: TGTGCCTGGAGCCAAAGGGGACAGGGGGGCTCACCCCTCCACTTT; CDR3aa: CAWSQRGQGGSPLHF
d_gene: TRBD1; v_gene: TRBV5-1; j_gene: TRBJ2-1; abundance: few; CDR3nt: TGCGCCAGCAGCTCCGGGGGACAGGGCTCCTACAATGAGCAGTTCTTC; CDR3aa: CASSSGGQGSYNEQFF
d_gene: TRBD1; v_gene: TRBV11-2; j_gene: TRBJ1-4; abundance: few; CDR3nt: TGTGCCAGCAGTTTAAGCAGGGGGGAAGAAAAACTGTTTTTT; CDR3aa: CASSLSRGEEKLFF
d_gene: TRBD1; v_gene: TRBV9; j_gene: TRBJ2-7; abundance: -; CDR3nt: TGTGCCAGCAGCGTAGGGACAGGGCCTTACGAGCAGTACTTC; CDR3aa: CASSVGTGPYEQYF
d_gene: -; v_gene: TRBV30; j_gene: TRBJ2-7; abundance: few; CDR3nt: TGTGCCTGTAAGGGGCAGGGTACTTACGAGCAGTACTTC; CDR3aa: CACKGQGTYEQYF
d_gene: -; v_gene: TRBV6-1; j_gene: TRBJ2-1; abundance: -; CDR3nt: TGTGCCAGCAACGACAGCCGTGGGTTCTTC; CDR3aa: CASNDSRGFF
d_gene: TRBD1; v_gene: TRBV7-9; j_gene: TRBJ2-5; abundance: many; CDR3nt: TGTGCCAGCAGCTTAAAGGGGGCTAACCTCAAGGAGACCCAGTACTTC; CDR3aa: CASSLKGANLKETQYF
d_gene: -; v_gene: TRBV4-1; j_gene: TRBJ1-1; abundance: -; CDR3nt: TGCGCCAGCAGCCAATTGAGCCGGTCAGGTTTAGAAGCTTTCTTT; CDR3aa: CASSQLSRSGLEAFF
d_gene: -; v_gene: TRBV19; j_gene: TRBJ1-2; abundance: few; CDR3nt: TGTGCCAGTAGTAGGGCGACTAACTATGGCTACACCTTC; CDR3aa: CASSRATNYGYTF
d_gene: -; v_gene: TRBV30; j_gene: TRBJ2-6; abundance: -; CDR3nt: TGTGCCTGGAGTGTACCCGCCAGGTGGGAGCCTGGGGCCAACGTCCTGACTTTC; CDR3aa: CAWSVPARWEPGANVLTF
d_gene: TRBD1; v_gene: TRBV5-1; j_gene: TRBJ2-5; abundance: -; CDR3nt: TGCGCCAGCAGCGCGGGACAGGGCGGAGAGACCCAGTACTTC; CDR3aa: CASSAGQGGETQYF
d_gene: -; v_gene: TRBV6-5; j_gene: TRBJ1-5; abundance: few; CDR3nt: TGTGCCAGCAGTGCTTCGGTGGGCCAGCCCCAGCATTTT; CDR3aa: CASSASVGQPQHF
d_gene: TRBD1; v_gene: TRBV13; j_gene: TRBJ2-7; abundance: few; CDR3nt: TGTGCCAGCAGTTATGACAGGGTCAGCTACGAGCAGTACTTC; CDR3aa: CASSYDRVSYEQYF
d_gene: TRBD1; v_gene: TRBV20-1; j_gene: TRBJ2-3; abundance: few; CDR3nt: TGCAGTGCAGGGACAGCAGATACGCAGTATTTT; CDR3aa: CSAGTADTQYF
d_gene: TRBD1; v_gene: TRBV6-5; j_gene: TRBJ1-2; abundance: -; CDR3nt: TGTGCCAGCAGTTACTCGGACGGGACAGGGATTGGCTACACCTTC; CDR3aa: CASSYSDGTGIGYTF
d_gene: TRBD2; v_gene: TRBV30; j_gene: TRBJ2-1; abundance: -; CDR3nt: TGTGCCTGGAGTCAGCTGGGACTAGAAAAAGGGAATGAGCAGTTCTTC; CDR3aa: CAWSQLGLEKGNEQFF
d_gene: -; v_gene: TRBV6-6; j_gene: TRBJ2-1; abundance: few; CDR3nt: TGTGCCAGCACACCTCGGGACTCTCCCTACAATGAGCAGTTCTTC; CDR3aa: CASTPRDSPYNEQFF
d_gene: TRBD1; v_gene: TRBV6-1; j_gene: TRBJ1-1; abundance: -; CDR3nt: TGTGCCAGCAGGGAAAGGGACAGAGAGAACACTGAAGCTTTCTTT; CDR3aa: CASRERDRENTEAFF
d_gene: -; v_gene: TRBV9; j_gene: TRBJ1-1; abundance: few; CDR3nt: TGTGCCAGCAGCGTAAAAAGTACATGGGGCCAAGCAGCGAACACTGAAGCTTTCTTT; CDR3aa: CASSVKSTWGQAANTEAFF
d_gene: -; v_gene: TRBV7-2; j_gene: TRBJ2-3; abundance: -; CDR3nt: TGTGCCAGCAGCTTAACAATTTGGGGGACTAGCACAGATACGCAGTATTTT; CDR3aa: CASSLTIWGTSTDTQYF
d_gene: -; v_gene: TRBV30; j_gene: TRBJ1-1; abundance: few; CDR3nt: TGTGCCTGGAGGAGAGGTTTTGGCACTGAAGCTTTCTTT; CDR3aa: CAWRRGFGTEAFF
d_gene: -; v_gene: TRBV7-9; j_gene: TRBJ2-1; abundance: few; CDR3nt: TGTGCCAGCAGCCGCCGAGAGGGCTCCTACAATGAGCAGTTCTTC; CDR3aa: CASSRREGSYNEQFF
d_gene: TRBD1; v_gene: TRBV5-4; j_gene: TRBJ1-2; abundance: -; CDR3nt: TGTGCCAGCAGCTTAGCAGGGGGCCTTAACTATGGCTACACCTTC; CDR3aa: CASSLAGGLNYGYTF
d_gene: -; v_gene: TRBV5-1; j_gene: TRBJ2-5; abundance: few; CDR3nt: TGCGCCAGCAGCTTGGCCTCGCGGGTCCAAGAGACCCAGTACTTC; CDR3aa: CASSLASRVQETQYF
d_gene: -; v_gene: TRBV15; j_gene: TRBJ1-2; abundance: -; CDR3nt: TGTGCCACCAGCAGAGCATTAACAGCTTCTCCCTATGGCTACACCTTC; CDR3aa: CATSRALTASPYGYTF
d_gene: TRBD2; v_gene: TRBV7-3; j_gene: TRBJ2-1; abundance: -; CDR3nt: TGTGCCAGCAGCTTGGATCGGGGGGGCTCCAATGAGCAGTTCTTC; CDR3aa: CASSLDRGGSNEQFF
d_gene: -; v_gene: TRBV12-5; j_gene: TRBJ1-1; abundance: few; CDR3nt: TGTGCTAGTGGTTTGGTACGTTTGGGGGGAACTGAAGCTTTCTTT; CDR3aa: CASGLVRLGGTEAFF
d_gene: TRBD2; v_gene: TRBV9; j_gene: TRBJ2-1; abundance: -; CDR3nt: TGTGCCAGCAGCGTACGCGGGACTAGCTCAGACAATGAGCAGTTCTTC; CDR3aa: CASSVRGTSSDNEQFF
d_gene: -; v_gene: TRBV6-1; j_gene: TRBJ1-2; abundance: -; CDR3nt: TGTGCCAGCAGTGTACAGACAGGTCTTGGCTACACCTTC; CDR3aa: CASSVQTGLGYTF
d_gene: -; v_gene: TRBV7-3; j_gene: TRBJ2-1; abundance: -; CDR3nt: TGTGCCAGCAGCCAAATTGGGGACACCCAAATATCGAGGGGGGAGCAGTTCTTC; CDR3aa: CASSQIGDTQISRGEQFF
d_gene: TRBD2; v_gene: TRBV14; j_gene: TRBJ2-3; abundance: few; CDR3nt: TGTGCCAGCAGCCAATTACGGGAGGGAACAGATACGCAGTATTTT; CDR3aa: CASSQLREGTDTQYF
d_gene: -; v_gene: TRBV9; j_gene: TRBJ2-6; abundance: -; CDR3nt: TGTGCCAGCAGCGTAGTTAGCTCTGGGGCCAACGTCCTGACTTTC; CDR3aa: CASSVVSSGANVLTF
d_gene: TRBD2; v_gene: TRBV28; j_gene: TRBJ2-1; abundance: -; CDR3nt: TGTGCCAGCAGTGGACGGACTAGCGGGAGCGGTTCGTATGAGCAGTTCTTC; CDR3aa: CASSGRTSGSGSYEQFF
d_gene: -; v_gene: TRBV21-1; j_gene: TRBJ1-6; abundance: few; CDR3nt: TGTGCCAGCAGCAGCAACGTCCAGGGGAATAATTCACCCCTCCACTTT; CDR3aa: CASSSNVQGNNSPLHF
d_gene: TRBD1; v_gene: TRBV7-9; j_gene: TRBJ2-3; abundance: few; CDR3nt: TGTGCCAGCAGCTTAGGACAGGGTCAAGGTACGCAGTATTTT; CDR3aa: CASSLGQGQGTQYF
d_gene: TRBD1; v_gene: TRBV19; j_gene: TRBJ2-2; abundance: -; CDR3nt: TGTGCCAGTAGTATAGTAGGGGGCTCCGGGGAGCTGTTTTTT; CDR3aa: CASSIVGGSGELFF
d_gene: TRBD1; v_gene: TRBV6-5; j_gene: TRBJ1-2; abundance: few; CDR3nt: TGTGCCAGCAGCAGACAGGGGTATGGCTACACCTTC; CDR3aa: CASSRQGYGYTF
d_gene: -; v_gene: TRBV19; j_gene: TRBJ1-1; abundance: few; CDR3nt: TGTGCCAGTAGTATCAGGACGGGGGACACTGAAGCTTTCTTT; CDR3aa: CASSIRTGDTEAFF
d_gene: TRBD1; v_gene: TRBV19; j_gene: TRBJ2-7; abundance: -; CDR3nt: TGTGCCAGTACCGAGACAGGGACCTACGAGCAGTACTTC; CDR3aa: CASTETGTYEQYF
d_gene: TRBD1; v_gene: TRBV18; j_gene: TRBJ2-7; abundance: few; CDR3nt: TGTGCCAGCTCACCAAGCCAGGGGGAGTACGAGCAGTACTTC; CDR3aa: CASSPSQGEYEQYF